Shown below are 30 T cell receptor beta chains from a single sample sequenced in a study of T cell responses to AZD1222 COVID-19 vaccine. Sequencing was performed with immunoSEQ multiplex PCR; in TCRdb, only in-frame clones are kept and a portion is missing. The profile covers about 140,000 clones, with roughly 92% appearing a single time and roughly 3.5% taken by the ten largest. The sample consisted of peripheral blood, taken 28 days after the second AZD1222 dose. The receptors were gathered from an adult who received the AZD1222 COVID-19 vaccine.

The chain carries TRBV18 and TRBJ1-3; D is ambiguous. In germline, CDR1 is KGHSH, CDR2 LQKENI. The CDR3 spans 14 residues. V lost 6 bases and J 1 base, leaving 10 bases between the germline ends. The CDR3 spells CASSEGASGNTIYF. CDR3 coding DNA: TGTGCCAGCTCTGAGGGTGCTTCTGGAAACACCATATATTTT.

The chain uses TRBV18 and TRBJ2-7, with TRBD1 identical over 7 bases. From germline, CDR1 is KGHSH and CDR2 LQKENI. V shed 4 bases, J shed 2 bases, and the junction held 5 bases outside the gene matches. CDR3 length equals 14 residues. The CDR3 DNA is TGTGCCAGCTCACGCGACGGGACAGCCTACGAGCAGTACTTC. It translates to CASSRDGTAYEQYF.

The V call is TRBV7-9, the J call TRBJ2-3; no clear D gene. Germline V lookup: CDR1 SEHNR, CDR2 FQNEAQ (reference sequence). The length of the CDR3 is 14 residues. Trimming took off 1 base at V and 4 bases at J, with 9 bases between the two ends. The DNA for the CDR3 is TGTGCCAGCAGCTTAGTGGTTGGGGCAGATACGCAGTATTTT. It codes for CASSLVVGADTQYF. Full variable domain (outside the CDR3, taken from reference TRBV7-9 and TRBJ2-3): DTGVSQNPRHKITKRGQNVTFRCDPISEHNRLYWYRQTLGQGPEFLTYFQNEAQLEKSRLLSDRFSAERPKGSFSTLEIQRTEQGDSAMYLCASSLVVGADTQYFGPGTRLTVL.

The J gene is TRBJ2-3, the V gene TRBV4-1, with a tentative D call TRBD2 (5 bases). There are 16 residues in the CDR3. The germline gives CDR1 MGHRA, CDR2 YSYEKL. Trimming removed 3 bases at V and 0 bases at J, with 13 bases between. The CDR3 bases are TGCGCCAGCAGCCACCCCGCCAGCGGAAGCACAGATACGCAGTATTTT. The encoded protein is CASSHPASGSTDTQYF.

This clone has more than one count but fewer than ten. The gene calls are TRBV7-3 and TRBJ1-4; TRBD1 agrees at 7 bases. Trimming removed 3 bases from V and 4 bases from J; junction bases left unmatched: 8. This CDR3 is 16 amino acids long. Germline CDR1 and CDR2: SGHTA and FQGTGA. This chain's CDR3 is CASSLAATGINEKLFF. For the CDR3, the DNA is TGTGCCAGCAGCTTGGCCGCGACAGGGATTAATGAAAAACTGTTTTTT.

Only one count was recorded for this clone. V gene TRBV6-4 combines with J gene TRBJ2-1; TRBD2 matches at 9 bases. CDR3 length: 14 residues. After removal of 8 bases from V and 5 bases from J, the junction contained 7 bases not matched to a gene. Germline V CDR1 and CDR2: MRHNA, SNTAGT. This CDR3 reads CASATSGTNNEQFF. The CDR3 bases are TGTGCCAGCGCGACTAGCGGAACTAACAATGAGCAGTTCTTC.

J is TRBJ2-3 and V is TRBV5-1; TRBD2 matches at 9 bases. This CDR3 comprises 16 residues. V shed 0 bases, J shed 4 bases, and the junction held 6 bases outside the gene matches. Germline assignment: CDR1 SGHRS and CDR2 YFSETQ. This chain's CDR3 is CASSLEGLAGPDTQYF. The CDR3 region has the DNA TGCGCCAGCAGCTTGGAGGGTCTAGCGGGACCAGATACGCAGTATTTT.

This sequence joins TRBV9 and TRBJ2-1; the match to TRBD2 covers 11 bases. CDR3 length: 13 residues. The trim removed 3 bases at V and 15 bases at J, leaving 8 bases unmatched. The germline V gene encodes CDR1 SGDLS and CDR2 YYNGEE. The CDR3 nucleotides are TGTGCCAGCAGCGCCACTAGCGGGAGTATTCCGTTCTTC. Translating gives CASSATSGSIPFF. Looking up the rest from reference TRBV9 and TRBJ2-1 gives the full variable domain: DSGVTQTPKHLITATGQRVTLRCSPRSGDLSVYWYQQSLDQGLQFLIQYYNGEERAKGNILERFSAQQFPDLHSELNLSSLELGDSALYFCASSATSGSIPFFGPGTRLTVL.

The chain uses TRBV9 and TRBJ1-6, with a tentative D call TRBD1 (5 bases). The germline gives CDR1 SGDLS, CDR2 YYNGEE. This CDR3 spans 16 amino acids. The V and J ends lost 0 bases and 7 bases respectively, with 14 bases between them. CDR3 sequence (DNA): TGTGCCAGCAGCGTAGGGTCGGGGGTTGAGAATTCACCCCTCCACTTT. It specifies CASSVGSGVENSPLHF.

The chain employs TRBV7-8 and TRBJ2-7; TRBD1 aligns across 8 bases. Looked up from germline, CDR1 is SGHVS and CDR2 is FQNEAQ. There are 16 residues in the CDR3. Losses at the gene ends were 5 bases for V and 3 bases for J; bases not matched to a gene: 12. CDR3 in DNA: TGTGCCAGCAGCCCCTTGGCAGCAACAGGGGGCTACGAGCAGTACTTC. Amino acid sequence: CASSPLAATGGYEQYF.

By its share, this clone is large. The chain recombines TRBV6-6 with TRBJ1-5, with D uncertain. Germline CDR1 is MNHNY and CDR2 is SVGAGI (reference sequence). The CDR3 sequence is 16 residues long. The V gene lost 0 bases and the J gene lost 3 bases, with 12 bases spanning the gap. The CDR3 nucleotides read TGTGCCAGCAGTTACTCGCTGCTAGGGATCAATCAGCCCCAGCATTTT. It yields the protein CASSYSLLGINQPQHF.

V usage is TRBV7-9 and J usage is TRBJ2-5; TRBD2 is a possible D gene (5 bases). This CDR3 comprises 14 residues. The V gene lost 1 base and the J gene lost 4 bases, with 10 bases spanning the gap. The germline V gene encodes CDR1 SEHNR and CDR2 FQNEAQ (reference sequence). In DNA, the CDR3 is TGTGCCAGCAGCTTAGGGTACAGCGGAGAGACCCAGTACTTC. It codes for CASSLGYSGETQYF.

The DNA for the CDR3 is TGTGCCAGCAGCCGAGGACAGGGCTATGGCTACACCTTC. This sequence encodes CASSRGQGYGYTF. The V gene is TRBV3-1 (or the pseudogene TRBV3-2), the J gene TRBJ1-2; 8 bases match TRBD1. The trim removed 4 bases at V and 4 bases at J, leaving 2 bases unmatched. This CDR3 has 13 amino acids. Looked up from germline, CDR1 is LGHDT and CDR2 is YNNKEL (reference sequence).

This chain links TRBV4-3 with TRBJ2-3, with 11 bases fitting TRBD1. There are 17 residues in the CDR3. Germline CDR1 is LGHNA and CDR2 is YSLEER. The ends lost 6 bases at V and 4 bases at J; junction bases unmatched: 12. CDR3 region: CASSYFRDRGSADTQYF. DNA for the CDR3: TGCGCCAGCAGTTACTTCCGGGACAGGGGGTCGGCAGATACGCAGTATTTT.

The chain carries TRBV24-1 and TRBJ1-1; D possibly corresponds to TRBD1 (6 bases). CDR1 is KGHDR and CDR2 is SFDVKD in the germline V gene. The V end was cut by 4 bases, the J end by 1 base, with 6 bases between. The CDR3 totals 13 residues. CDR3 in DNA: TGTGCCACCAGTGACAGGGGGAACACTGAAGCTTTCTTT. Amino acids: CATSDRGNTEAFF.

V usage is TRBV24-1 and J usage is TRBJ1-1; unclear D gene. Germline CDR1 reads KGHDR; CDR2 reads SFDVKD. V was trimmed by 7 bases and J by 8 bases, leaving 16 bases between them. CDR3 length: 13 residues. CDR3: CATSDGSQSEAFF. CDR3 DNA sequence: TGTGCCACCAGCGACGGGTCGCAGAGCGAAGCTTTCTTT.

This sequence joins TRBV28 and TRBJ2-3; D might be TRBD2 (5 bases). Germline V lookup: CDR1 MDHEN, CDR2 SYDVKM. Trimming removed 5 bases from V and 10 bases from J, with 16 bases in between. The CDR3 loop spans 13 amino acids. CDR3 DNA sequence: TGTGCCAGCAGTGTGGGAGCCTTATACGCGCAGTATTTT. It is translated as CASSVGALYAQYF.

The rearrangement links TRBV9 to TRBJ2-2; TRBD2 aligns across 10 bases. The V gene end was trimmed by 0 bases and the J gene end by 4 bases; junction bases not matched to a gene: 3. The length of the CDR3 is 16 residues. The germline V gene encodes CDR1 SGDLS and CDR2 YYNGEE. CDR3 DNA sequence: TGTGCCAGCAGCGTAGCTCCTAGCGGGAGCACCGGGGAGCTGTTTTTT. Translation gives CASSVAPSGSTGELFF.

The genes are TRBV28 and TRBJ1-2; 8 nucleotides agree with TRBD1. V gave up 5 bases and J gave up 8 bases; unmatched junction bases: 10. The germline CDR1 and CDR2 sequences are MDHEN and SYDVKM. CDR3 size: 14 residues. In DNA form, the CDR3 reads TGTGCCAGCAGTAAATCCGGGGACAGGACCGGCTACACCTTC. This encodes CASSKSGDRTGYTF.

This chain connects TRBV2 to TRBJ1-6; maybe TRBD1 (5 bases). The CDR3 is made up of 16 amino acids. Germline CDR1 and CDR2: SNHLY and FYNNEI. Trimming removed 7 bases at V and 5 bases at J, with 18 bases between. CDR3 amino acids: CASKVRGMWNNSPLHF. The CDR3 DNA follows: TGTGCCAGCAAGGTCCGGGGGATGTGGAATAATTCACCCCTCCACTTT.

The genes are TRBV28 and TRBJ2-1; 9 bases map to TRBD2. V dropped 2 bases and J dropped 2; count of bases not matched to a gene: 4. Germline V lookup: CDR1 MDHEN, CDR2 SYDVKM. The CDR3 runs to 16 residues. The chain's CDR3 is CASSLAASGTYNEQFF. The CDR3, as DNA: TGTGCCAGCAGTTTAGCGGCTAGCGGGACCTACAATGAGCAGTTCTTC.

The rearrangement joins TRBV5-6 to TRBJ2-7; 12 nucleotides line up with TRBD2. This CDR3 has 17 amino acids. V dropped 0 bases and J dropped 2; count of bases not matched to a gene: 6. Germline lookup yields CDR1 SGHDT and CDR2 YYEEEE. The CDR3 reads CASSLAGLAGITYEQYF. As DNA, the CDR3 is TGTGCCAGCAGCTTGGCCGGACTAGCGGGGATAACCTACGAGCAGTACTTC.

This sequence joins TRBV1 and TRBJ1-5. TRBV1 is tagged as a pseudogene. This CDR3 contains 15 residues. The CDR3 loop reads CTSSQVLFSNQPQHF. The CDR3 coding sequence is TGCACCAGCAGCCAAGTCTTGTTTAGCAATCAGCCCCAGCATTTT.

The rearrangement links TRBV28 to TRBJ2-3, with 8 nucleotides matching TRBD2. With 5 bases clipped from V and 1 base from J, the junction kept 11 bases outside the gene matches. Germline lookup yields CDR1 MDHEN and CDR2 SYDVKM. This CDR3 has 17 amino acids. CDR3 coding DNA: TGTGCCAGCAGTCTATCTTTCGGGAGGGGTCGCACAGATACGCAGTATTTT. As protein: CASSLSFGRGRTDTQYF. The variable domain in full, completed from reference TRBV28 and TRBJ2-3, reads DVKVTQSSRYLVKRTGEKVFLECVQDMDHENMFWYRQDPGLGLRLIYFSYDVKMKEKGDIPEGYSVSREKKERFSLILESASTNQTSMYLCASSLSFGRGRTDTQYFGPGTRLTVL.

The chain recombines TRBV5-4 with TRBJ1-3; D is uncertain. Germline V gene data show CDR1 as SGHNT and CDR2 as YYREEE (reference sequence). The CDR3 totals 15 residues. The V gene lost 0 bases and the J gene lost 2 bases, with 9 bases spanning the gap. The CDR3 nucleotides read TGTGCCAGCAGCTTGGACTGGCAACCTGGAAACACCATATATTTT. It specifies CASSLDWQPGNTIYF. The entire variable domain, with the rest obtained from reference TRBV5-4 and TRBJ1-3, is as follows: ETGVTQSPTHLIKTRGQQVTLRCSSQSGHNTVSWYQQALGQGPQFIFQYYREEENGRGNFPPRFSGLQFPNYSSELNVNALELDDSALYLCASSLDWQPGNTIYFGEGSWLTVV.

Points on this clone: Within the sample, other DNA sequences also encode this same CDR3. CDR3 sequence: CASSYPGGDGEQYF. CDR3 DNA: TGTGCCAGCAGCTACCCGGGGGGAGATGGCGAGCAGTACTTC. The J gene is TRBJ2-7, the V gene TRBV13; 7 bases line up with TRBD2. CDR3 length: 14 residues. Trimming cost V 4 bases and J 6 bases; bases outside gene matches: 9. Germline V lookup: CDR1 PRHDT, CDR2 FYEKMQ (reference sequence).

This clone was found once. CDR3 sequence: CATSDWTGAGTGELFF. In nucleotides, the CDR3 is TGTGCCACCAGTGATTGGACAGGGGCGGGCACCGGGGAGCTGTTTTTT. The J gene is TRBJ2-2, the V gene TRBV24-1; 9 bases match TRBD1. Germline assignment: CDR1 KGHDR and CDR2 SFDVKD. The CDR3 is made up of 16 amino acids. The J segment lost 4 bases and the V segment lost 2 bases, leaving 4 bases of the junction unmatched.

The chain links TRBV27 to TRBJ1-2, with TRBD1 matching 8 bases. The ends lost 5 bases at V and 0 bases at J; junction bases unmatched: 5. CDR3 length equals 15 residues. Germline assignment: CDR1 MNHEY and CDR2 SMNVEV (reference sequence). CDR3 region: CASSPDRGSNYGYTF. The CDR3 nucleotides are TGTGCCAGCAGTCCCGACAGGGGATCTAACTATGGCTACACCTTC.

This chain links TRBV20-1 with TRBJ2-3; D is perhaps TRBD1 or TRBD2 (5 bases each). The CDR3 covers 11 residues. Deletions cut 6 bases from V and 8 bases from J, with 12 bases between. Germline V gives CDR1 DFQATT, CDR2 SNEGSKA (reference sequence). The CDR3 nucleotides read TGCAGTGCCCAGAGGGACGTTACGCAGTATTTT. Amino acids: CSAQRDVTQYF.

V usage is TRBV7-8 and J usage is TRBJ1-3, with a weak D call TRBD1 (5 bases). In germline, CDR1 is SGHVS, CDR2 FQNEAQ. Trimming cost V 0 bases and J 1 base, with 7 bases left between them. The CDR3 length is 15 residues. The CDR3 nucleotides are TGTGCCAGCAGCTTAGCCCCAGGGTCTGGAAACACCATATATTTT. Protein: CASSLAPGSGNTIYF.